This note documents a single TCR beta chain sequence. Antigen unknown. Other DNA sequences in the same sample also yield this CDR3. The sample originates from a study of cytomegalovirus exposure and HLA in healthy donors. About the research overall: Early release data held around 82 million unique TCRs from HLA-typed donors. Study-wide points: DRB1 showed the most TCR associations and HLA-C the fewest in a later analysis, as rates varied by HLA locus. It emerged from a later analysis that several of the most significant clusters appeared to be linked to common viral pathogens. CMV serostatus was the sole immune exposure data available.

Researchers ran the PCR with 60 Vbeta and 13 Jbeta primers. Assay: immunoSEQ multiplex PCR; the TCRdb copy retains only in-frame clones and omits some. This table has 150,000 to 200,000 clones, about 84% appearing once. The CDR3 has 15 amino acids. Germline V gene lookup returns CDR1 LNHNV and CDR2 YYDKDF (reference sequence). V was clipped by 1 base and J by 6 bases, with 12 bases between them. The receptor was isolated from a man between 18 and 29 years old in good health and CMV-seronegative. The sample comprised PBMCs. The gene calls are TRBV15 and TRBJ2-2, with D perhaps matching TRBD1 (6 bases). In DNA, the CDR3 is TGTGCCACCAGCAGAGGGGCAGGGGACCCCGGGGAGCTGTTTTTT. This sequence encodes CATSRGAGDPGELFF.